Each of the 30 T cell receptor beta chains below was sequenced from the same sample in a study of T cells in Graves' hyperthyroidism and ophthalmopathy. Researchers took RNA transcripts and amplified the TCR beta CDR3 regions from them. The TCR CDR3 was amplified in a first-round RT-PCR using the HTBI primer set. Each CDR3 protein is one row after TCRdb ran MiXCR on the multiplex PCR reads. The table lists approximately 420,000 distinct CDR3 sequences, around 13% of them singletons. Sequenced: blood. The origin of the receptors is a woman between 18 and 30 years old with Graves' hyperthyroidism.

The chain couples TRBV4-3 to TRBJ1-4, with a tentative D call TRBD1 (5 bases). The CDR3 loop spans 15 amino acids. The germline CDR1 and CDR2 sequences are LGHNA and YSLEER. V lost 3 bases and J 5 bases, leaving 13 bases between the germline ends. CDR3 in amino acids: CASSQSGAINEKLFF. CDR3 nucleotides: TGCGCCAGCAGCCAGAGCGGGGCCATCAATGAAAAACTGTTTTTT.

The chain couples TRBV27 to TRBJ2-3; D is undetermined. Germline V gives CDR1 MNHEY, CDR2 SMNVEV (reference sequence). The CDR3 covers 15 residues. V dropped 4 bases and J dropped 0 bases, with 11 bases sitting between them. CDR3 sequence (DNA): TGTGCCAGCAGTTACCAGGACGTTAGCACAGATACGCAGTATTTT. It translates to CASSYQDVSTDTQYF.

There are a few counts of this clonotype. This CDR3 is CSVDQGILNGYTF. The CDR3 DNA is TGCAGCGTTGACCAGGGGATCCTCAATGGCTACACCTTC. The genes are TRBV29-1 and TRBJ1-2, with D tentatively TRBD1 (6 bases). The CDR3 runs to 13 residues. Germline CDR1 and CDR2: SQVTM and ANQGSEA. V was trimmed by 3 bases and J by 6 bases, leaving 14 bases between them.

This clonotype was found many times. This chain joins TRBV7-6 and TRBJ2-3; D possibly corresponds to TRBD1 (7 bases). The CDR3 is 15 amino acids. In germline, CDR1 is SGHVS, CDR2 FNYEAQ. V was pared by 4 bases and J by 4 bases, with 15 bases between. CDR3 in amino acids: CASSSSDREADTQYF. The CDR3 coding sequence is TGTGCCAGCAGCTCATCCGACAGGGAGGCAGATACGCAGTATTTT.

This clonotype was seen ten or more times. This rearrangement joins TRBV2 to TRBJ2-7; 7 bases agree with TRBD2. CDR3 length: 15 amino acids. Germline CDR1 and CDR2: SNHLY and FYNNEI. J was trimmed by 2 bases and V by 0 bases; bases with no gene match: 4. DNA for the CDR3: TGTGCCAGCAGTGAAGCGCAGGGAGGGCCCTACGAGCAGTACTTC. Protein product: CASSEAQGGPYEQYF.

This clonotype was seen repeatedly, ten times or more. This chain joins TRBV7-8 and TRBJ1-4, with 7 positions matching TRBD1. The CDR3 is 17 amino acids. Germline CDR1 and CDR2: SGHVS and FQNEAQ. With V trimmed by 4 bases and J by 8 bases, 16 bases remained unmatched. The CDR3 DNA reads as TGTGCCAGCAGCTCACCGCAAGGTGCAGGGGGGAAGGAAAAACTGTTTTTT. Amino acids: CASSSPQGAGGKEKLFF.

The chain links TRBV7-3 to TRBJ1-1; no reliable D call. Germline assignment: CDR1 SGHTA and CDR2 FQGTGA. The CDR3 is 14 residues long. Trimming took off 5 bases at V and 3 bases at J, with 13 bases between the two ends. The CDR3 bases are TGTGCCAGCAGCCCCGGGGTCACCTACACTGAAGCTTTCTTT. Encoded protein: CASSPGVTYTEAFF.

This clonotype was picked up many times. The rearrangement joins TRBV7-9 to TRBJ1-6; D gene unclear. This CDR3 has 16 residues. The germline V and J ends were trimmed by 5 bases and 10 bases, with 21 bases remaining between them. Germline assignment: CDR1 SEHNR and CDR2 FQNEAQ (reference sequence). CDR3 sequence: CASSQSYEEGGSPLHF. CDR3 DNA: TGTGCCAGCAGCCAGTCGTACGAGGAGGGCGGATCACCCCTCCACTTT.

The chain has TRBV11-2 and TRBJ2-1; D is uncertain. The CDR3 extends over 18 amino acids. The V end was cut by 5 bases, the J end by 0 bases, with 20 bases between. CDR1 and CDR2 (germline): SGHAT, FQNNGV. Here the CDR3 DNA reads TGTGCCAGCAGCCCGACCATAACTCCTGCACGCTCCTACAATGAGCAGTTCTTC. This encodes CASSPTITPARSYNEQFF.

In its sample, this clonotype was seen a few times. The J gene is TRBJ1-1, the V gene TRBV4-3, with a possible D match to TRBD1 (6 bases). The V and J ends lost 6 bases and 5 bases respectively, with 19 bases between them. The germline CDR1 and CDR2 sequences are LGHNA and YSLEER. The CDR3 has 15 residues. The CDR3 region has the DNA TGCGCCAGCAGTCTAACGGGACACAGAAATACTGAAGCTTTCTTT. This encodes CASSLTGHRNTEAFF.

There are many counts of this clonotype. This chain links TRBV11-2 with TRBJ2-7; 7 bases agree with TRBD1. The CDR3 has 14 residues. CDR1 SGHAT and CDR2 FQNNGV come from the germline V gene. After removal of 3 bases from V and 7 bases from J, the junction contained 9 bases not matched to a gene. The CDR3: CASSFEQGSGEQYF. CDR3 in DNA: TGTGCCAGCAGCTTTGAACAGGGGTCGGGGGAGCAGTACTTC.

This clonotype was seen many times. The chain has TRBV15 and TRBJ2-1; 9 bases are a match to TRBD2. Looked up from germline, CDR1 is LNHNV and CDR2 is YYDKDF (reference sequence). Trimming at V came to 3 bases and at J to 6 bases, leaving 9 bases not matched to a gene. This CDR3 is built from 16 residues. This chain's CDR3 is CATSRLGSGSLNEQFF. Written as DNA, the CDR3 is TGTGCCACCAGCAGGCTCGGTAGCGGGAGCCTCAATGAGCAGTTCTTC. Full variable domain (outside the CDR3, taken from reference TRBV15 and TRBJ2-1): DAMVIQNPRYQVTQFGKPVTLSCSQTLNHNVMYWYQQKSSQAPKLLFHYYDKDFNNEADTPDNFQSRRPNTSFCFLDIRSPGLGDTAMYLCATSRLGSGSLNEQFFGPGTRLTVL.

This clonotype has ten or more counts. V gene TRBV5-6 combines with J gene TRBJ1-2; D is undetermined. Between the trimmed V and J ends, which lost 5 bases and 0 bases, there was a span of 8 bases. Germline CDR1 and CDR2: SGHDT and YYEEEE. The CDR3 is 13 residues long. The CDR3 coding sequence is TGTGCCAGCAGTGTCAGAACTAACTATGGCTACACCTTC. Its translation: CASSVRTNYGYTF.

The chain links TRBV12-3 or TRBV12-4 to TRBJ1-1, with 7 bases identical to TRBD1. V was clipped by 6 bases and J by 1 base; unmatched bases: 8. This CDR3 is 15 amino acids long. The CDR3 loop reads CASSPRGEPNTEAFF. CDR3 nucleotide sequence: TGTGCCAGCAGCCCCAGGGGGGAGCCGAACACTGAAGCTTTCTTT.

Many counts were recorded for this clonotype. The chain carries TRBV7-2 and TRBJ1-6, with a weak D call TRBD1 (5 bases). The V gene lost 0 bases and the J gene lost 10 bases, with 16 bases spanning the gap. Per the germline V gene, CDR1 is SGHTA and CDR2 is FQGNSA. The CDR3 is made up of 16 amino acids. The CDR3: CASSLAQGTKGSPLHF. The CDR3 nucleotides are TGTGCCAGCAGCTTAGCCCAGGGTACAAAGGGATCACCCCTCCACTTT.

This chain uses TRBV7-9 with TRBJ1-2; 7 bases line up with TRBD1. CDR1 and CDR2 (germline): SEHNR, FQNEAQ (reference sequence). Losses at the gene ends were 6 bases for V and 8 bases for J; bases not matched to a gene: 15. The CDR3 consists of 15 residues. CDR3 in amino acids: CASSTTLGTAVGYTF. The CDR3 nucleotides are TGTGCCAGCAGTACAACCCTCGGGACAGCCGTCGGCTACACCTTC.

This clonotype was observed many times. The chain carries TRBV20-1 and TRBJ2-7, with D unclear. Trimming pared 3 bases from V and 3 bases from J, leaving 15 bases between. The V gene's germline CDR1 is DFQATT and CDR2 SNEGSKA (reference sequence). The CDR3 is made up of 14 amino acids. This chain's CDR3 is CSASSLAQYYEQYF. CDR3 nucleotide sequence: TGCAGTGCTAGTTCCCTTGCCCAATACTACGAGCAGTACTTC.

There are a few counts of this clonotype. The V gene is TRBV20-1, the J gene TRBJ2-1; the D call may be TRBD1 or TRBD2 (5 bases each). The V gene's germline CDR1 is DFQATT and CDR2 SNEGSKA (reference sequence). The ends were cut back, 1 base at V and 7 bases at J, with 20 bases in the middle. This CDR3 is 16 amino acids long. CDR3 nucleotides: TGCAGTGCTAGAGTTGGGTGGGGGACCAACGGGAATGAGCAGTTCTTC. It encodes CSARVGWGTNGNEQFF.

This clonotype showed up many times. The chain is built from TRBV4-1 and TRBJ1-2; TRBD1 is a possible D gene (5 bases). This CDR3 has 17 amino acids. Looked up from germline, CDR1 is MGHRA and CDR2 is YSYEKL. V lost 1 base and J 0 bases, leaving 15 bases between the germline ends. The CDR3 DNA sequence: TGCGCCAGCAGCCAAGGTACTAACAGGAAACCTAACTATGGCTACACCTTC. Amino acid sequence: CASSQGTNRKPNYGYTF.

V usage is TRBV25-1 and J usage is TRBJ2-1; 7 positions agree with TRBD2. The CDR3 totals 14 residues. Trimming cost V 3 bases and J 9 bases; bases outside gene matches: 8. Germline V gives CDR1 MGHDK, CDR2 SYGVNS. The CDR3 loop reads CASSEGREASEQFF. The DNA of the CDR3 is TGTGCCAGCAGTGAGGGGAGGGAAGCGAGTGAGCAGTTCTTC.

CDR3 DNA sequence: TGCAGTGCTAGCTTCGCCAGTGGAAGCAATCAGCCCCAGCATTTT. Encoded protein: CSASFASGSNQPQHF. This rearrangement joins TRBV20-1 to TRBJ1-5, with no clear D. Trimming removed 3 bases from V and 1 base from J, with 13 bases in between. Per germline, CDR1 DFQATT and CDR2 SNEGSKA (reference sequence). This CDR3 contains 15 residues.

This clonotype was seen at least ten times. V and J are TRBV20-1 and TRBJ1-1; D gene unclear. The germline V gene has CDR1 DFQATT and CDR2 SNEGSKA (reference sequence). Trimming took off 1 base at V and 5 bases at J, with 14 bases between the two ends. This CDR3 is 14 amino acids long. The CDR3 region is CSARGPGIGTEAFF. CDR3 nucleotide sequence: TGCAGTGCTAGAGGACCCGGAATTGGTACTGAAGCTTTCTTT.

This clonotype was seen at least ten times. This chain links TRBV29-1 with TRBJ1-1; D not resolved. V dropped 4 bases and J dropped 4 bases, with 13 bases sitting between them. Per the germline V gene, CDR1 is SQVTM and CDR2 is ANQGSEA. The CDR3 extends over 13 amino acids. The CDR3 sequence: CSVGGSDGTEAFF. In DNA form, the CDR3 reads TGCAGCGTTGGAGGGAGTGATGGCACTGAAGCTTTCTTT.

This sequence joins TRBV5-1 and TRBJ2-7; D gene ambiguous. The germline CDR1 and CDR2 sequences are SGHRS and YFSETQ. The CDR3 loop spans 13 amino acids. Between the trimmed V and J ends, which lost 2 bases and 5 bases, there was a span of 11 bases. The CDR3 reads CASSFDSEDEQYF. The CDR3 bases are TGCGCCAGCAGCTTCGACTCTGAGGACGAGCAGTACTTC.

The V and J genes are TRBV25-1 and TRBJ2-7; possibly TRBD1 for D (6 bases). The CDR3 totals 14 residues. Germline assignment: CDR1 MGHDK and CDR2 SYGVNS. V shed 3 bases and J shed 3 bases, with 12 bases lying between them. The CDR3 region is CASSDPGELYEQYF. In DNA, the CDR3 is TGTGCCAGCAGTGACCCAGGGGAGCTCTACGAGCAGTACTTC.

The chain employs TRBV5-1 and TRBJ1-3; D unresolved. V dropped 0 bases and J dropped 0 bases, with 7 bases sitting between them. Germline values: CDR1 SGHRS, CDR2 YFSETQ. This CDR3 has 15 amino acids. This chain's CDR3 is CASSLGVNSGNTIYF. For the CDR3, the DNA is TGCGCCAGCAGCTTGGGAGTCAACTCTGGAAACACCATATATTTT.

In its sample, this clonotype was seen a few times. The chain recombines TRBV19 with TRBJ1-5; D is unclear. Trimming took off 7 bases at V and 1 base at J, with 11 bases between the two ends. CDR1 is LNHDA, CDR2 SQIVND, per germline (reference sequence). This CDR3 spans 14 amino acids. CDR3 in amino acids: CASIGQTSNQPQHF. The DNA of the CDR3 is TGTGCCAGTATCGGTCAGACAAGCAATCAGCCCCAGCATTTT.

This clonotype was observed at least ten times. The V gene is TRBV3-1, the J gene TRBJ1-3; D perhaps matches TRBD1 (6 bases). The germline CDR1 and CDR2 sequences are LGHDT and YNNKEL (reference sequence). Between the trimmed V and J ends, which lost 4 bases and 4 bases, there was a span of 17 bases. The CDR3 has 16 amino acids. CDR3 in amino acids: CASSPYTGQAGNTIYF. CDR3 in DNA: TGTGCCAGCAGCCCATATACAGGGCAGGCGGGAAACACCATATATTTT.

This clonotype was seen ten or more times. This chain uses TRBV7-2 with TRBJ2-5; a possible D gene is TRBD2 (5 bases). V was shortened by 2 bases and J by 5 bases, with 21 bases between the two germline ends. From germline, CDR1 is SGHTA and CDR2 FQGNSA. CDR3 length: 17 residues. CDR3 nucleotides: TGTGCCAGCAGCTTACCTCCCCCGAGGCTGCCGGGGGAGACCCAGTACTTC. Translation: CASSLPPPRLPGETQYF.

This clonotype was seen only a few times. The chain recombines TRBV11-2 with TRBJ2-1; D is possibly TRBD2 (5 bases). CDR3 size: 13 residues. CDR1 SGHAT and CDR2 FQNNGV come from the germline V gene. V lost 3 bases and J 6 bases, leaving 9 bases between the germline ends. As DNA, the CDR3 is TGTGCCAGCAGCTTCTTAGCGCGCAATGAGCAGTTCTTC. Its protein is CASSFLARNEQFF.